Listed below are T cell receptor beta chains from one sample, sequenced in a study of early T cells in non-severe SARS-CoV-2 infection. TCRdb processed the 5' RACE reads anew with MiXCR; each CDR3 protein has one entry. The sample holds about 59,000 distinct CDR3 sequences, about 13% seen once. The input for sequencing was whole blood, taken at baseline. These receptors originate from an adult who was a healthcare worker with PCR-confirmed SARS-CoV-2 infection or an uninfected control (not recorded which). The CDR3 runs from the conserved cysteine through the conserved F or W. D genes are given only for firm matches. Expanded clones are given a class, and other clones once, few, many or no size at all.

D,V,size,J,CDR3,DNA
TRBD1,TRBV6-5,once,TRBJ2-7,CSSSYGQGWEQYF,TGTTCCAGCAGTTACGGACAGGGGTGGGAGCAGTACTTC
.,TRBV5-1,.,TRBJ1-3,CASSLASASGNTIYF,TGCGCCAGCAGCTTGGCCTCAGCCTCTGGAAACACCATATATTTT
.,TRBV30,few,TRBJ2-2,CAWVGPGGGELFF,TGTGCCTGGGTCGGGCCCGGGGGCGGGGAGCTGTTTTTT
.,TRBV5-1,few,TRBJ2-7,CASSLFYEQYF,TGCGCCAGCAGCTTGTTCTACGAGCAGTACTTC
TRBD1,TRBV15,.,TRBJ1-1,CATSPGTGGQTEAFF,TGTGCCACCAGTCCTGGGACAGGGGGACAAACTGAAGCTTTCTTT
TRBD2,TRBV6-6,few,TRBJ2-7,CASSYRPIAGAEEQYF,TGTGCCAGCAGTTACCGTCCGATCGCGGGAGCGGAAGAGCAGTACTTC
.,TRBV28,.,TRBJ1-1,CASSLIPRAGAFF,TGTGCCAGCAGTTTAATTCCCAGGGCCGGAGCTTTCTTT
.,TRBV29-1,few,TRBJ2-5,CSGERGAEETQYF,TGCAGCGGCGAGAGGGGGGCGGAAGAGACCCAGTACTTC
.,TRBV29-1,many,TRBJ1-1,CSGGRNTEAFF,TGCAGCGGGGGGAGGAACACTGAAGCTTTCTTT
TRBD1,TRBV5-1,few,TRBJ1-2,CASSPDRSNYGYTF,TGCGCCAGCAGCCCGGACAGGTCTAACTATGGCTACACCTTC
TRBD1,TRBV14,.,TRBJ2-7,CASSRQTGGYEQYF,TGTGCCAGCAGCCGCCAAACAGGGGGCTACGAGCAGTACTTC
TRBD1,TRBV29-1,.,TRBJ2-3,CSVDARDRGPGTDTQYF,TGCAGCGTTGATGCCCGGGACAGGGGGCCGGGCACAGATACGCAGTATTTT
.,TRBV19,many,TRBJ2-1,CASSQGPVVLEQFF,TGTGCCAGTAGTCAAGGCCCCGTCGTCCTTGAGCAGTTCTTC
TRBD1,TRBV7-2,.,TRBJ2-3,CASSGTGTGRFTDTQYF,TGTGCCAGCAGCGGAACCGGGACAGGGAGATTCACAGATACGCAGTATTTT
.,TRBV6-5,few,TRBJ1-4,CASSGLMNEKLFF,TGTGCCAGCAGTGGACTCATGAATGAAAAACTGTTTTTT
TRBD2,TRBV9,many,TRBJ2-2,CASSVDPAGGLNTGELFF,TGTGCCAGCAGCGTAGATCCAGCGGGAGGTTTGAACACCGGGGAGCTGTTTTTT
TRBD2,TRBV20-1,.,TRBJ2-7,CSARCSSGAGGLGPNYEQYF,TGCAGTGCTAGATGCTCATCCGGAGCGGGAGGGCTCGGCCCTAACTACGAGCAGTACTTC
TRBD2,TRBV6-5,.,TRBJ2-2,CASSSNSAGGNTGELFF,TGTGCCAGCAGTTCCAACTCTGCGGGGGGTAACACCGGGGAGCTGTTTTTT
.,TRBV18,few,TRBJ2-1,CASSPPPGLLNEQFF,TGTGCCAGCTCACCACCCCCAGGACTGCTGAATGAGCAGTTCTTC
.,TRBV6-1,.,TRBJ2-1,CASSETRGLSYNEQFF,TGTGCCAGCAGTGAAACGAGGGGGTTATCCTACAATGAGCAGTTCTTC
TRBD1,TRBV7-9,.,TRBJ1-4,CASSLEAGGAEKLFF,TGTGCCAGCAGCTTAGAAGCAGGGGGCGCCGAAAAACTGTTTTTT
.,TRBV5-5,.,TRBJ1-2,CASSLVAAASYGYTF,TGTGCCAGCAGCTTGGTGGCGGCGGCAAGCTATGGCTACACCTTC
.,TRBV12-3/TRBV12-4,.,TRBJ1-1,CASSFRGEAFF,TGTGCCAGCAGTTTCCGGGGAGAAGCTTTCTTT
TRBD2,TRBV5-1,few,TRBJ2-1,CASSTSGTAYNEQFF,TGCGCCAGTAGCACTAGCGGGACCGCATACAATGAGCAGTTCTTC
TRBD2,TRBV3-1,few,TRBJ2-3,CASRILAGGRNTQYF,TGTGCCAGCAGGATACTAGCGGGGGGCCGGAATACGCAGTATTTT
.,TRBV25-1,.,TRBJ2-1,CASSVQGRDYNEQFF,TGTGCCAGCAGTGTTCAGGGGAGAGATTACAATGAGCAGTTCTTC